Only a few counts were recorded for the clone carrying this TCR beta chain. The germline V gene encodes CDR1 LNHDA and CDR2 SQIVND (reference sequence). The CDR3 has 15 residues. The V end was cut by 9 bases, the J end by 4 bases, with 16 bases between. An input of about 0.45 to 1 ug of RNA was subjected to reverse transcription using random hexamers. Amplification of TCR beta CDR3 by immunoSEQ multiplex PCR spanned 54 Vbeta and 13 Jbeta. TCRdb analysed the immunoSEQ multiplex PCR reads with MiXCR anew, one entry per CDR3 protein. The table records approximately 280,000 distinct CDR3 sequences, approximately 81% of them present only once. The source of the sample is a study of CD8 T cells in Susac syndrome. Isolation of CD8+ and CD4+ T cells was performed negatively, whereas enrichment of TEMRA cells was done by FACS.

Sample: CD8+ T cells from PBMCs. The V and J genes are TRBV19 and TRBJ2-6; D not certain. The origin of this receptor is a human donor with multiple sclerosis. The CDR3 spells CASSGWATGANVLTF. As DNA, the CDR3 is TGTGCCAGCAGTGGGTGGGCAACCGGGGCCAACGTCCTGACTTTC.